This T cell receptor (beta chain) was recovered during a study of control samples from healthy donors and cancer patients. The method was immunoSEQ multiplex PCR; TCRdb's version includes in-frame clones alone and lacks a portion of them. The repertoire holds 120,000 to 150,000 clones, with 92% as singletons. The TCR comes from a man between 25 and 39 years old in good health. The sequencing input was blood.

This chain's CDR3 is CATKDTQGIGELFF. In DNA, the CDR3 is TGTGCCACCAAAGACACACAGGGTATCGGGGAGCTGTTTTTT. This rearrangement joins TRBV24-1 to TRBJ2-2; tentatively, D is TRBD1 (6 bases). The CDR3 totals 14 residues. Germline V lookup: CDR1 KGHDR, CDR2 SFDVKD. V gave up 8 bases and J gave up 7 bases, with 16 bases separating them.